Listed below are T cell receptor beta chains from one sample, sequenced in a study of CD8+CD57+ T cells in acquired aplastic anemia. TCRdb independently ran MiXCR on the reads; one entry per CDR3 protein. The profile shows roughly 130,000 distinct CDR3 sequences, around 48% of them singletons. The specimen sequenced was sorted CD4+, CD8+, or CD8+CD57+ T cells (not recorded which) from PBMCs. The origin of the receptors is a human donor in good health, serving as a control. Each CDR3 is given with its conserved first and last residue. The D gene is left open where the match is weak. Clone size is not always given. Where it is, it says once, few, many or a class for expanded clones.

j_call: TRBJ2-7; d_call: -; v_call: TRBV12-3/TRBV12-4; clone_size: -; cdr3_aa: CASPVETICEQYF; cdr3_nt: TGTGCCAGCCCGGTGGAAACAATCTGCGAGCAGTACTTC
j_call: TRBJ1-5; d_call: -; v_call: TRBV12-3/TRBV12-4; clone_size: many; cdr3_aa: CASSSSGSYSNQPQHF; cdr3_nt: TGTGCCAGCAGTTCCTCGGGCAGTTATAGCAATCAGCCCCAGCATTTT
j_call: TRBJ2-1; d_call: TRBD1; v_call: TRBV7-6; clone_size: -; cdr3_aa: CASSLGAGTGGDEQFF; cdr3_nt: TGTGCCAGCAGCTTAGGCGCCGGGACAGGGGGCGATGAGCAGTTCTTC
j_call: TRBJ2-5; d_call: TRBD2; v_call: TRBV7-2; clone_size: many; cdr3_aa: CASSFSGTSGGKTQYF; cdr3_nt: TGTGCCAGCAGCTTCTCCGGGACTAGCGGGGGTAAGACCCAGTACTTC
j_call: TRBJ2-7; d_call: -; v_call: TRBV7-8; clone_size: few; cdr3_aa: CASSLQNDEQYF; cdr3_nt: TGTGCCAGCTCGCTACAGAACGACGAGCAGTACTTC
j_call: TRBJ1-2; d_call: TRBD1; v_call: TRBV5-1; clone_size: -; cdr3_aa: CASSPDQGARGYTF; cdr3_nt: TGCGCCAGCAGTCCGGACCAGGGGGCGCGGGGCTACACCTTC
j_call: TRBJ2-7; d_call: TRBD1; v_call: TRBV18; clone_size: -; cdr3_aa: CASSPVGTGVSSVSYEQYF; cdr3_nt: TGTGCCAGCTCACCAGTAGGGACAGGGGTTTCCTCAGTCTCCTACGAGCAGTACTTC
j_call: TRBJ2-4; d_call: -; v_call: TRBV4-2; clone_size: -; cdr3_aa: CASSPSPDRKDIQYF; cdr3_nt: TGTGCCAGCAGCCCCTCTCCGGACCGGAAAGACATTCAGTACTTC
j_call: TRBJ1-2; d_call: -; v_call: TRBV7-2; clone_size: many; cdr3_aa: CASSLVQAGTMGYTF; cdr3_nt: TGTGCCAGCAGCTTAGTGCAAGCCGGGACGATGGGCTACACCTTC
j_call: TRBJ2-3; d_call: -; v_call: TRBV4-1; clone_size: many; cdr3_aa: CASSRLGGGPGTDTQYF; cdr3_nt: TGCGCCAGCAGCCGCCTTGGGGGCGGACCCGGCACAGATACGCAGTATTTT
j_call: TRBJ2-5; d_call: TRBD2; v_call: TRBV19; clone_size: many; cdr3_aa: CASSISGGVQETQYF; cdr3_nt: TGTGCCAGTAGTATAAGCGGGGGGGTCCAAGAGACCCAGTACTTC
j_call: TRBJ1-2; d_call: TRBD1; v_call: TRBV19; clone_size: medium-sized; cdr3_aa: CATEDREKNGYTF; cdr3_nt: TGTGCCACTGAGGACAGGGAAAAGAATGGCTACACCTTC